The rows below give T cell receptor beta chains drawn from one sample of a study of T-cell memory formation after mild COVID-19. TCRdb reprocessed the 5' RACE reads via MiXCR and lists one record per CDR3 protein. The sample contains 300,000 to 350,000 distinct CDR3 sequences, approximately 19% of which appear only once. The sequencing sample was made of PBMCs or a T cell subset sorted from them (not recorded which). These receptors were collected from a man aged 18 to 29 who had mild COVID-19 (a few samples of this study predate the infection). Cell type and time point are not known. Each CDR3 is given with its conserved first and last residue. The D gene is left open where the match is weak. Not every row has a clone size; where given, it reads once, few, many or a size class.

v_call	clone_size	d_call	j_call	cdr3_aa	cdr3_nt
TRBV7-9	.	.	TRBJ2-7	CASSVTGPYEQYF	TGTGCCAGCAGCGTTACAGGGCCTTACGAGCAGTACTTC
TRBV7-9	many	.	TRBJ2-3	CATKRDSSTDTQYF	TGTGCCACGAAAAGGGACTCAAGCACAGATACGCAGTATTTT
TRBV7-9	.	.	TRBJ2-2	CASSFRGYDTGELFF	TGTGCCAGCAGCTTCAGGGGATACGACACCGGGGAGCTGTTTTTT
TRBV5-1	few	.	TRBJ2-3	CASSLDLVSTDTQYF	TGCGCCAGCAGCTTGGACTTAGTGAGCACAGATACGCAGTATTTT
TRBV6-5	few	TRBD1	TRBJ2-2	CASSHNPGQSTGELFF	TGTGCCAGCAGTCACAATCCGGGACAGAGCACCGGGGAGCTGTTTTTT
TRBV5-1	.	.	TRBJ2-1	CASSLAPGAYNEQFF	TGCGCCAGCAGCTTGGCGCCAGGGGCGTACAATGAGCAGTTCTTC
TRBV2	few	.	TRBJ1-5	CASSEMGTGGNQPQHF	TGTGCCAGCAGTGAAATGGGGACGGGGGGCAATCAGCCCCAGCATTTT
TRBV12-3/TRBV12-4	.	.	TRBJ1-2	CASSSHGGIGYGYTF	TGTGCCAGCAGTAGTCACGGGGGAATAGGGTATGGCTACACCTTC
TRBV6-5	few	.	TRBJ1-2	CASNRAVGLPNWGYTF	TGTGCCAGCAACCGAGCCGTGGGACTACCGAACTGGGGCTACACCTTC
TRBV7-2	.	.	TRBJ2-7	CASTQNGNLHEQYF	TGTGCCAGCACCCAAAACGGAAACCTCCACGAGCAGTACTTC
TRBV12-5	.	TRBD1	TRBJ1-2	CASGLVLRDREAYTF	TGTGCTAGTGGTTTGGTACTAAGGGACAGGGAGGCCTACACCTTC
TRBV9	.	TRBD1	TRBJ1-2	CASSAGQGALYGYTF	TGTGCCAGCAGCGCAGGACAGGGCGCTCTCTATGGCTACACCTTC
TRBV7-3	.	.	TRBJ2-1	CASSFRGANEQFF	TGTGCCAGCAGCTTCAGGGGAGCCAATGAGCAGTTCTTC
TRBV20-1	.	.	TRBJ2-5	CSANTKATYQETQYF	TGCAGTGCTAACACGAAGGCAACCTATCAAGAGACCCAGTACTTC
TRBV6-5	few	.	TRBJ1-5	CASSYSDQGQPQHF	TGTGCCAGCAGTTACTCCGATCAGGGACAGCCCCAGCATTTT
TRBV25-1	few	.	TRBJ1-5	CASSEMDSETGQPQHF	TGTGCCAGCAGTGAAATGGACAGCGAGACGGGTCAGCCCCAGCATTTT
TRBV28	.	.	TRBJ1-2	CASSLEPGSGYTF	TGTGCCAGCAGTTTAGAGCCAGGATCGGGCTACACCTTC
TRBV15	.	TRBD1	TRBJ2-6	CATSSLLGRDSSGANVLTF	TGTGCCACCAGCAGCTTATTGGGTAGGGACAGCTCTGGGGCCAACGTCCTGACTTTC
TRBV20-1	.	.	TRBJ2-7	CSARDWLPGLPNYEQYF	TGCAGTGCTAGAGATTGGCTTCCCGGACTACCGAACTACGAGCAGTACTTC
TRBV27	few	.	TRBJ1-2	CASSSPYGYGYTF	TGTGCCAGCAGTTCCCCGTATGGGTATGGCTACACCTTC
TRBV28	few	TRBD2	TRBJ2-1	CASSFPRLAGGKNEQFF	TGTGCCAGCAGTTTCCCTCGACTAGCGGGGGGCAAGAATGAGCAGTTCTTC
TRBV4-2	.	TRBD1	TRBJ1-5	CASSQMGQGGGPQHF	TGTGCCAGCAGCCAAATGGGGCAGGGGGGGGGGCCCCAGCATTTT
TRBV4-3	few	.	TRBJ1-6	CASSRSGNGGLTSPLHF	TGCGCCAGCAGCCGAAGTGGGAACGGGGGCCTAACGTCACCCCTCCACTTT
TRBV5-1	.	TRBD2	TRBJ2-1	CASGAGGDIRNEQFF	TGCGCCAGCGGAGCGGGGGGTGATATCAGGAATGAGCAGTTCTTC
TRBV20-1	.	.	TRBJ2-3	CSARPYRTDTQYF	TGCAGTGCTAGACCCTACCGAACAGATACGCAGTATTTT
TRBV2	.	TRBD2	TRBJ2-1	CASNLAGTGNEQFF	TGTGCCAGCAATCTAGCGGGGACGGGCAATGAGCAGTTCTTC